The clone carrying this T cell receptor beta chain was picked up a small number of times. Antigen specificity is unknown. The data are from a study of cytomegalovirus exposure and HLA in healthy donors. General study findings and limits: CMV antigen specificity of a few CMV-associated chains was confirmed in vitro. In a later analysis, a genetic analysis reported fewer productive-TCR N-insertions in an Asian-associated ancestry cluster than the cohort average.

PCR involved 60 Vbeta and 13 Jbeta primers. TCRdb's table, derived via immunoSEQ multiplex PCR, lists solely in-frame clones and lacks some. Altogether around 96,000 clones are present, about 76% being singletons, with the ten largest covering 9.5% to 13%. This CDR3 is built from 16 residues. In germline, CDR1 is SGHTA, CDR2 FQGTGA. Losses at the gene ends were 3 bases for V and 6 bases for J; bases not matched to a gene: 8. The material sequenced was PBMCs. The sequence came from a man aged 25 to 40 in good health and CMV-seropositive. The chain links TRBV7-3 to TRBJ2-3, with TRBD2 matching 11 bases. CDR3 amino acids: CASSLGVSGGADTQYF. The CDR3 nucleotides are TGTGCCAGCAGCTTGGGTGTTAGCGGGGGGGCTGATACGCAGTATTTT.